Detailed here is one T cell receptor (beta chain). The sample originates from a study of T cells in Graves' hyperthyroidism and ophthalmopathy. Germline V CDR1 and CDR2: LNHNV, YYDKDF (reference sequence). The V end lost 1 base, the J end lost 8 bases, and 8 bases lay between the germline ends. This CDR3 spans 12 amino acids. PBMCs stemmed from approximately 10 ml fresh peripheral blood. RNA transcripts were the template for amplifying TCR beta CDR3 regions. Carried out on the TCR CDR3, a first-round RT-PCR used the HTBI primer set. In TCRdb, the multiplex PCR reads were re-called with MiXCR into one record per CDR3 protein. The sample lists approximately 380,000 distinct CDR3 sequences, about 18% occurring once.

Sequencing was performed on blood. The source is a woman aged 18-29 years with Graves' hyperthyroidism. The chain couples TRBV15 to TRBJ1-1; unclear D gene. The CDR3 coding sequence is TGTGCCACCAGCAGAGTGGACTCAGAAGCTTTCTTT. The encoded protein is CATSRVDSEAFF. The full variable domain, in which reference TRBV15 and TRBJ1-1 provide the parts outside the CDR3, is DAMVIQNPRYQVTQFGKPVTLSCSQTLNHNVMYWYQQKSSQAPKLLFHYYDKDFNNEADTPDNFQSRRPNTSFCFLDIRSPGLGDTAMYLCATSRVDSEAFFGQGTRLTVV.